These 5 T cell receptor beta chains share one sample of origin, sequenced in a study of OX40 agonist ivuxolimab in advanced cancers. Libraries were prepared by immunoSEQ multiplex PCR; TCRdb keeps only in-frame clonotypes and omits some of them. Of about 64,000 clones in the sample, approximately 88% are singletons; the top ten hold less than 2.5%. Sequenced material: CD4+ or CD8+ T cells sorted from blood, taken in a trial of the OX40 agonist ivuxolimab. These receptors originate from an adult with an advanced solid tumor such as melanoma, head and neck, liver or kidney cancer.

The rearrangement uses TRBV30 and TRBJ1-6; D is unclear. V was pared by 5 bases and J by 10 bases, with 12 bases between. The CDR3 runs to 12 residues. Germline V gene lookup returns CDR1 GTSNPN and CDR2 SVGIG (reference sequence). The CDR3 coding sequence is TGTGCCTGGGGGCCCCTTGGGTCACCCCTCCACTTT. This translates into CAWGPLGSPLHF.

The CDR3 region has the DNA TGTGCCACCGCCCCAGTGGGGGGCCCCTACGAGCAGTACTTC. It is translated as CATAPVGGPYEQYF. The chain couples TRBV27 to TRBJ2-7, with D perhaps assigned TRBD1 or TRBD2 (6 bases each). The germline gives CDR1 MNHEY, CDR2 SMNVEV (reference sequence). Trimming cost V 10 bases and J 2 bases, with 18 bases left between them. The CDR3 covers 14 residues.

This clone was seen a single time. The gene calls are TRBV7-9 and TRBJ1-2; 8 bases fit TRBD1. The germline gives CDR1 SEHNR, CDR2 FQNEAQ (reference sequence). V lost 3 bases and J lost 5; bases outside the gene matches: 8. The length of the CDR3 is 15 residues. The DNA of the CDR3 is TGTGCCAGCAGCTTGCCGCGTGACAGGGGTTATGGCTACACCTTC. Translation gives CASSLPRDRGYGYTF.

This clone was observed a handful of times. V gene TRBV9 combines with J gene TRBJ2-2; 11 nucleotides agree with TRBD2. The CDR3 extends over 17 amino acids. Germline CDR1 reads SGDLS; CDR2 reads YYNGEE. V lost 2 bases, J lost 4 bases, and 7 bases stayed unmatched. This CDR3 reads CASSVTVAGGVTGELFF. The CDR3 DNA reads as TGTGCCAGCAGCGTGACGGTAGCGGGAGGGGTCACCGGGGAGCTGTTTTTT.

The chain joins TRBV6-6 to TRBJ2-7; TRBD2 matches at 13 bases. Germline lookup yields CDR1 MNHNY and CDR2 SVGAGI (reference sequence). This CDR3 region has 16 residues. V shed 3 bases, J shed 4 bases, and the junction held 6 bases outside the gene matches. This CDR3 is CASSYPTSGRGYEQYF. In nucleotides, the CDR3 is TGTGCCAGCAGTTATCCCACTAGCGGGAGGGGTTACGAGCAGTACTTC.